This TCR beta chain came from a study of T cells expressing NK-cell markers. For the study at large: With respect to HCMV, most of the eight sequenced donors were seropositive, and one was seronegative.

In regard to this clonotype: Its antigen remains unidentified.

General study results and limits: Of the CD8+ T cell pool in 5 to 7 donors, roughly 1.0-8% was accounted for by dominant NKG2C+ clonotypes. Dominance of the CD3+CD56-NKG2C+ fraction by these clonotypes also held in four donors.

It was by 5'RACE template switching with UMIs that TCR beta cDNA was made. Using the 5' RACE reads, TCRdb records one entry per CDR3 protein without DNA. Recorded for this sample: roughly 280,000 distinct CDR3 sequences. Sequenced: blood T cells: a sorted CD56 or NKG2C T cell subset, CD4+ or CD8+ T cells, or bulk PBMC T cells (not recorded which). The source is a man aged 18 to 30 in good health.

CDR3 protein: CASSQDPIGGASEAFF. This rearrangement joins TRBV3-1 to TRBJ1-1; TCRdb's D gene call, TRBD1, goes unchecked for lack of DNA. Per germline, CDR1 LGHDT and CDR2 YNNKEL (reference sequence). This CDR3 comprises 16 residues.